The 25 T cell receptor beta chains below were found in one sample sequenced in a study of blood T cell dynamics during melanoma immunotherapy. Clones were read by immunoSEQ multiplex PCR, and TCRdb kept only the in-frame ones, dropping some. The data contain 1,500 to 2,000 clones, roughly 80% of them singletons. As for time point: pre-treatment baseline. Source: blood, taken from a patient treated with checkpoint blockade. The receptors were sampled from a human donor with melanoma.

V and J are TRBV27 and TRBJ2-3, with 9 nucleotides matching TRBD1. Germline-derived CDR1 and CDR2 are MNHEY and SMNVEV (reference sequence). V trimming: 8 bases; J trimming: 8 bases; junction bases outside the gene matches: 11. CDR3 size: 14 residues. CDR3 bases: TGTGCCAGCGGCTATGTGGACAGGGGAGGTACGCAGTATTTT. Protein sequence: CASGYVDRGGTQYF.

This clone appeared a few times. The rearrangement links TRBV4-3 to TRBJ2-7, with 8 bases aligning to TRBD1. The CDR3 runs 13 residues. The trim removed 2 bases at V and 6 bases at J, leaving 3 bases unmatched. Germline loops: CDR1 LGHNA, CDR2 YSLEER. The CDR3 protein is CASSQRTGREQYF. The CDR3 nucleotides are TGCGCCAGCAGCCAACGGACAGGGCGCGAGCAGTACTTC.

The V gene is TRBV6-1, the J gene TRBJ2-7; TRBD1 is a possible D gene (6 bases). Germline CDR1 and CDR2: MNHNS and SASEGT. With 0 bases removed from V and 2 bases from J, the gap between germline ends came to 8 bases. The CDR3 runs 14 residues. CDR3 residues: CASSEAQGTYEQYF. CDR3 nucleotide sequence: TGTGCCAGCAGTGAAGCCCAGGGGACCTACGAGCAGTACTTC.

The chain combines TRBV5-8 with TRBJ1-2; D gene unclear. V dropped 4 bases and J dropped 6 bases, with 13 bases sitting between them. CDR1 SGHTS and CDR2 YDEGEE come from the germline V gene. There are 13 residues in the CDR3. The CDR3, as DNA: TGTGCCAGCAGCCGCGGCAGGAAGCATGGCTACACCTTC. Amino acids: CASSRGRKHGYTF.

The rearrangement uses TRBV19 and TRBJ2-2; D is unresolved. The germline gives CDR1 LNHDA, CDR2 SQIVND (reference sequence). The germline V and J ends were trimmed by 7 bases and 7 bases, with 13 bases remaining between them. This CDR3 has 13 residues. This CDR3 is CASTIHGNGELFF. The CDR3, as DNA: TGTGCCAGTACCATTCACGGTAACGGGGAGCTGTTTTTT.

The chain has TRBV28 and TRBJ1-5, with D maybe TRBD1 (6 bases). V was trimmed by 6 bases and J by 1 base, leaving 19 bases between them. The CDR3 has 17 residues. Germline CDR1 is MDHEN and CDR2 is SYDVKM. The CDR3 spells CASSPPRGGWSNQPQHF. CDR3 in DNA: TGTGCCAGCAGCCCTCCCAGGGGTGGGTGGAGCAATCAGCCCCAGCATTTT.

J is TRBJ1-2 and V is TRBV2; D gene unclear. CDR1 SNHLY and CDR2 FYNNEI come from the germline V gene. Deletions cut 1 base from V and 4 bases from J, with 10 bases between. The CDR3 is 14 amino acids. This CDR3 reads CASSEGGPLYGYTF. In DNA, the CDR3 is TGTGCCAGCAGTGAAGGAGGGCCCCTCTATGGCTACACCTTC.

The chain employs TRBV28 and TRBJ1-2; D may be TRBD1 (6 bases). V dropped 3 bases and J dropped 0 bases, with 11 bases sitting between them. The CDR3 has 15 amino acids. Germline V gene sequence: CDR1 MDHEN, CDR2 SYDVKM. CDR3 sequence (DNA): TGTGCCAGCAGTTTCTCTGGACAGCCTAACTATGGCTACACCTTC. Encoded protein: CASSFSGQPNYGYTF.

This clone was recorded once. The chain is built from TRBV7-9 and TRBJ2-1; maybe TRBD2 (5 bases). The germline V gene encodes CDR1 SEHNR and CDR2 FQNEAQ (reference sequence). The CDR3 length is 12 residues. V lost 8 bases and J lost 9, with 14 bases in between. CDR3: CASYNGGGEQFF. The CDR3 DNA reads TGTGCCAGCTACAACGGAGGCGGTGAGCAGTTCTTC.

This chain connects TRBV30 to TRBJ1-2, with D perhaps matching TRBD1 (5 bases). Germline V gene sequence: CDR1 GTSNPN, CDR2 SVGIG (reference sequence). This CDR3 comprises 15 residues. V was clipped by 1 base and J by 4 bases, with 16 bases between them. The CDR3 is CAWSGVTVTSYGYTF. Here the CDR3 DNA reads TGTGCCTGGAGTGGGGTGACAGTAACGAGCTATGGCTACACCTTC.

This chain uses TRBV11-2 with TRBJ2-1; 7 bases fit TRBD2. CDR1 is SGHAT, CDR2 FQNNGV, per germline. V was clipped by 3 bases and J by 9 bases; unmatched bases: 14. The CDR3 runs 16 residues. In DNA form, the CDR3 reads TGTGCCAGCAGCTTTTCATCGGGCGGGGGAGGAGGTGAGCAGTTCTTC. This codes for CASSFSSGGGGGEQFF.

This clone showed up just a few times. The rearrangement uses TRBV9 and TRBJ1-5, with D possibly being TRBD1 (6 bases). Germline values: CDR1 SGDLS, CDR2 YYNGEE. V was clipped by 0 bases and J by 6 bases, with 13 bases between them. The CDR3 sequence is 15 residues long. The CDR3: CASSVAAGAGQPQHF. The CDR3, as DNA: TGTGCCAGCAGCGTAGCAGCGGGGGCTGGTCAGCCCCAGCATTTT. Together with reference TRBV9 and TRBJ1-5, the CDR3 gives the full variable domain: DSGVTQTPKHLITATGQRVTLRCSPRSGDLSVYWYQQSLDQGLQFLIQYYNGEERAKGNILERFSAQQFPDLHSELNLSSLELGDSALYFCASSVAAGAGQPQHFGDGTRLSIL.

The genes are TRBV6-4 and TRBJ2-2; the D gene is possibly TRBD2 (7 bases). This CDR3 spans 15 amino acids. V lost 6 bases and J lost 3, with 14 bases in between. Germline V lookup: CDR1 MRHNA, CDR2 SNTAGT. CDR3 DNA sequence: TGTGCCAGCAGGCCGGGGGGCGCCGACACCGGGGAGCTGTTTTTT. As protein: CASRPGGADTGELFF.

This clone was seen only a few times. The sample carries other DNA sequences with the same CDR3. This rearrangement joins TRBV5-6 to TRBJ1-3; D might be TRBD1 (5 bases). This CDR3 comprises 15 residues. Trimming shortened V by 2 bases and J by 2 bases, and 11 bases separated the two germline ends. Germline-derived CDR1 and CDR2 are SGHDT and YYEEEE. The CDR3 region is CASSLGRAPGNTIYF. As DNA, the CDR3 is TGTGCCAGCAGCTTAGGCAGGGCCCCTGGAAACACCATATATTTT.

The V call is TRBV18, the J call TRBJ2-1; D remains ambiguous. V dropped 3 bases and J dropped 12 bases, with 15 bases sitting between them. Germline V gene sequence: CDR1 KGHSH, CDR2 LQKENI. CDR3 length: 13 amino acids. CDR3 bases: TGTGCCAGCTCACCTCTCGTGAGTGAAGGGCAGTTCTTC. This translates into CASSPLVSEGQFF.

This rearrangement joins TRBV29-1 to TRBJ2-6, with D maybe TRBD1 (6 bases). Trimming cost V 0 bases and J 1 base, with 10 bases left between them. Germline assignment: CDR1 SQVTM and CDR2 ANQGSEA. The CDR3 runs 16 residues. CDR3 DNA sequence: TGCAGCGTTGAAGATCGAGGGACATCTGGGGCCAACGTCCTGACTTTC. The encoded protein is CSVEDRGTSGANVLTF.

A remark on this clone: At one boundary the junction diverges from the germline segment, which might be a read error. The CDR3 region has the DNA TGTGCTAGCAGCCCTACCGGGACAGGGACCAACAAACGCAATCAGCCCCAGCATTTT. It yields the protein CASSPTGTGTNKRNQPQHF. This chain joins TRBV7-7 and TRBJ1-5; 9 bases are shared with TRBD1. This CDR3 region has 19 residues. Per the germline V gene, CDR1 is SSHAT and CDR2 is FNYEAQ (reference sequence).

Here the CDR3 DNA reads TGTGCCAGCAGTGAACGTCCACCCCCAGATACGCAGTATTTT. Protein sequence: CASSERPPPDTQYF. V usage is TRBV2 and J usage is TRBJ2-3; D is uncertain. The CDR3 consists of 14 residues. Per germline, CDR1 SNHLY and CDR2 FYNNEI. V gave up 2 bases and J gave up 4 bases, with 10 bases separating them.

This clone came up once. The V and J genes are TRBV9 and TRBJ2-3; 10 bases agree with TRBD2. CDR3 length: 18 residues. V dropped 2 bases and J dropped 2; count of bases not matched to a gene: 11. The germline V gene encodes CDR1 SGDLS and CDR2 YYNGEE. This CDR3 reads CASSVRLRLAGVTDTQYF. As DNA, the CDR3 is TGTGCCAGCAGCGTCAGGCTTCGTCTAGCGGGGGTCACAGATACGCAGTATTTT.

This chain joins TRBV6-5 and TRBJ1-4; D remains unclear. V lost 2 bases and J lost 6, with 10 bases in between. Looked up from germline, CDR1 is MNHEY and CDR2 is SVGAGI. This CDR3 has 14 amino acids. CDR3 sequence: CASSYEGSYEKLFF. The CDR3 DNA is TGTGCCAGCAGTTACGAGGGTTCTTATGAAAAACTGTTTTTT.

This sequence joins TRBV2 and TRBJ1-3; TRBD1 agrees at 12 bases. CDR3 length: 15 residues. J lost 4 bases, V lost 11 bases, and 9 bases had no gene match. Germline CDR1 SNHLY, CDR2 FYNNEI. CDR3: CAFPGQGAGGNTIYF. CDR3 nucleotide sequence: TGTGCCTTTCCGGGACAGGGGGCAGGCGGAAACACCATATATTTT.

The gene calls are TRBV6-6 and TRBJ1-1; TRBD1 aligns across 7 bases. Trimming removed 4 bases from V and 3 bases from J; junction bases left unmatched: 8. This CDR3 has 15 residues. CDR1 MNHNY and CDR2 SVGAGI come from the germline V gene (reference sequence). CDR3 sequence: CASSSPNRGDTEAFF. The CDR3 DNA is TGTGCCAGCAGTTCCCCCAACAGGGGTGACACTGAAGCTTTCTTT.

The chain carries TRBV7-9 and TRBJ2-5, with TRBD2 as a possible D gene (6 bases). This CDR3 region has 13 residues. Germline assignment: CDR1 SEHNR and CDR2 FQNEAQ (reference sequence). Deletions cut 9 bases from V and 3 bases from J, with 14 bases between. The CDR3 nucleotides read TGTGCCAGTCTTCGGCCGGGGGAAGAGACCCAGTACTTC. Translating it yields CASLRPGEETQYF.

This rearrangement joins TRBV5-1 to TRBJ1-3, with unresolved D. The germline V gene encodes CDR1 SGHRS and CDR2 YFSETQ. This CDR3 is 15 amino acids long. Trimming cost V 4 bases and J 3 bases, with 14 bases left between them. The CDR3 bases are TGCGCCAGCAGCCCCCCCTTAGGCGATGGAAACACCATATATTTT. Its translation: CASSPPLGDGNTIYF.

Remarks on this clone: In the same sample, other DNA sequences code for this CDR3. V gene TRBV19 combines with J gene TRBJ2-7; perhaps TRBD2 as D (6 bases). In germline, CDR1 is LNHDA, CDR2 SQIVND (reference sequence). Between the trimmed V and J ends, which lost 2 bases and 3 bases, there was a span of 14 bases. This CDR3 is built from 15 residues. The CDR3, as DNA: TGTGCCAGTAGTATAACTTCGGGGGTCGGCTACGAGCAGTACTTC. It yields the protein CASSITSGVGYEQYF.